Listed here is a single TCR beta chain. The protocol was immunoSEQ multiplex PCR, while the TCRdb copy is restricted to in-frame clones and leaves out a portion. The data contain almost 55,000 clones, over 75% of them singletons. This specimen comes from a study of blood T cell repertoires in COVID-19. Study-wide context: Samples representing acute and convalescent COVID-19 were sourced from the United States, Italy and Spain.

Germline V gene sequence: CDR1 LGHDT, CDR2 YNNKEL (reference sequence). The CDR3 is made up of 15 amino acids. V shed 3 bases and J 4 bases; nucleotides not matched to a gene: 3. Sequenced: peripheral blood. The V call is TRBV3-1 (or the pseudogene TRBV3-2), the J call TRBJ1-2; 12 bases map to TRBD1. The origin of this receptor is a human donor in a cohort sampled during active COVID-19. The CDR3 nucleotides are TGTGCCAGCAGCCAGGGGACAGGGGGCTTCTATGGCTACACCTTC. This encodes CASSQGTGGFYGYTF.